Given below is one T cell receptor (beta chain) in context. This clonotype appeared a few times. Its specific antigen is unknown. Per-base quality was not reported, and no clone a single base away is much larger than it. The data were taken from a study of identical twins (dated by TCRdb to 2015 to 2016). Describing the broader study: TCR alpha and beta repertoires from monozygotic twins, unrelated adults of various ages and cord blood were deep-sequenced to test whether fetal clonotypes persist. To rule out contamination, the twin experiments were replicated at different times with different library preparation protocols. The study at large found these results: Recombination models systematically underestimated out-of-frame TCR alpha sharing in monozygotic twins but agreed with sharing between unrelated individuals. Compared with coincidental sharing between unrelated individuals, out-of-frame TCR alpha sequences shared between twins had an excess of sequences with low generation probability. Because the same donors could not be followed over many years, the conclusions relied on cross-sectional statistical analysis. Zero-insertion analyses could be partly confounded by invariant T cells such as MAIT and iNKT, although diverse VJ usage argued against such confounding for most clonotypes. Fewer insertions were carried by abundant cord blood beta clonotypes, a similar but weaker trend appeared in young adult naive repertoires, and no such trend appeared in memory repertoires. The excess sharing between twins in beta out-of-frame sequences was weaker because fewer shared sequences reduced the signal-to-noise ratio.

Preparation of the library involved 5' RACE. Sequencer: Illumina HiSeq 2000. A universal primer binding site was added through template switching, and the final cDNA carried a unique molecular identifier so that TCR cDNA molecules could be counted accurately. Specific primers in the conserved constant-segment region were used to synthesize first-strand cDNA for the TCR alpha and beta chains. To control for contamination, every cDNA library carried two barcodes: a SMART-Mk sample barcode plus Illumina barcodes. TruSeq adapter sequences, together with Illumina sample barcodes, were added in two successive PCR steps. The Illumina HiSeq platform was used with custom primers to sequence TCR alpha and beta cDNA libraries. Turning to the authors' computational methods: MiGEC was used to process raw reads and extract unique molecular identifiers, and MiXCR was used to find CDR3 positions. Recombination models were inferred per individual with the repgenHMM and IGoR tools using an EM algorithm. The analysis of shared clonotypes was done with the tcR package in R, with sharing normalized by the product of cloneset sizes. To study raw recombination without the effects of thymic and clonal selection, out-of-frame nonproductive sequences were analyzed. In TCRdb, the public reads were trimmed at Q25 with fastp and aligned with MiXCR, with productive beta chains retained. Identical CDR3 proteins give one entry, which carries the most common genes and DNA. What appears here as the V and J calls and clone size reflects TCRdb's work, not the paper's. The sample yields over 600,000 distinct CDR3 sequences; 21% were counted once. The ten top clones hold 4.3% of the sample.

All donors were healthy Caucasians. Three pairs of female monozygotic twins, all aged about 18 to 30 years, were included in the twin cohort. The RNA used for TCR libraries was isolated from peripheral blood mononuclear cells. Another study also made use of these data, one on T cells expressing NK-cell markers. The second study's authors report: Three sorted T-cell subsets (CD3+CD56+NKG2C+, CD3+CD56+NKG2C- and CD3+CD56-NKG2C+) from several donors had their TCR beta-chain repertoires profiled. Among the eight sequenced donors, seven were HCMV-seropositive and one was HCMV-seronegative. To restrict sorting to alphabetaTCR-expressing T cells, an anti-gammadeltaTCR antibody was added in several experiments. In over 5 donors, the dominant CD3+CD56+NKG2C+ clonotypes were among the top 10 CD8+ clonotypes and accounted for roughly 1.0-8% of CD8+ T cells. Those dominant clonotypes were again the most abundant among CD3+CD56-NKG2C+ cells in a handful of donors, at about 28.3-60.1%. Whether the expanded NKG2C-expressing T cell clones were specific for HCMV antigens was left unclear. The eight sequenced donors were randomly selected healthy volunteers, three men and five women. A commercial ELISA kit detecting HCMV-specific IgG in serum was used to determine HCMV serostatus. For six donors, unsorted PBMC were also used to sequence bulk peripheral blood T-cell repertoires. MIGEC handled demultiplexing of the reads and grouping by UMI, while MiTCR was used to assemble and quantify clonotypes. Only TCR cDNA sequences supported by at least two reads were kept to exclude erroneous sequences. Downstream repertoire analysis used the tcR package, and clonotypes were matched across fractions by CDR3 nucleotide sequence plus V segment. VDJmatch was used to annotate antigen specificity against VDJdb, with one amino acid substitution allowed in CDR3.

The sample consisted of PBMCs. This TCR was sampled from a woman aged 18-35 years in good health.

DNA sequence: TGTGCCAGCAGCCTACTCGGGACTAGCGGCCAAGAGACCCAGTACTTC. It translates as CASSLLGTSGQETQYF. The chain links TRBV7-9 with TRBJ2-5; 11 bases in the junction line up with TRBD2. Relative to germline, V is missing 5 bases and J is missing 1 base, with 6 bases of the junction outside any gene match. The CDR3 runs 16 amino acids, cysteine and phenylalanine included. Here the CDR3 DNA is all that survives: 48 bases in frame from base 1. The germline V gene (reference sequence) sets CDR1 to SEHNR and CDR2 to FQNEAQ.